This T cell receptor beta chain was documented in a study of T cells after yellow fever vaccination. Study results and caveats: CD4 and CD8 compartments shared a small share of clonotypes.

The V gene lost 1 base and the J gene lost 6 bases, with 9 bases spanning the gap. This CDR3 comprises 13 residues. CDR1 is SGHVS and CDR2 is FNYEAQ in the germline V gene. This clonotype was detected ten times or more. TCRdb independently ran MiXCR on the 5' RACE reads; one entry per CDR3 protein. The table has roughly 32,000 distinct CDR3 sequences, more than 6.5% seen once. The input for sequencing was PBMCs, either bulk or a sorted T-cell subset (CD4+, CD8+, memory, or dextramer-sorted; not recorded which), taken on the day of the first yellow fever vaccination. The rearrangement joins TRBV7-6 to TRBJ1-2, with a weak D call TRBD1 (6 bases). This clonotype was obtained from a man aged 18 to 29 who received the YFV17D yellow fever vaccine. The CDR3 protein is CASSLVQGDGYTF. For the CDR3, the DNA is TGTGCCAGCAGCTTAGTACAGGGAGATGGCTACACCTTC.